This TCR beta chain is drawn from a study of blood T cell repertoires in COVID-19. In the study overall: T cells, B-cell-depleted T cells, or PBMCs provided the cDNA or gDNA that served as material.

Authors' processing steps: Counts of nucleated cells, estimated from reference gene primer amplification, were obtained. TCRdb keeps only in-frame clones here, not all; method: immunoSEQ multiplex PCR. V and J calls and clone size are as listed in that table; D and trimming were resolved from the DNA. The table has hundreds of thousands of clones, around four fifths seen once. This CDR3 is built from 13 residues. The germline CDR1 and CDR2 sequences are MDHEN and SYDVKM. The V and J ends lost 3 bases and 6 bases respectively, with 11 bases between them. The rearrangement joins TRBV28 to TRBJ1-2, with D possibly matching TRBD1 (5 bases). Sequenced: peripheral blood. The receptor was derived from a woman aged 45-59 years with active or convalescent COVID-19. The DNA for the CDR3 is TGTGCCAGCAGTTTTCGGGGGACGGATGGCTACACCTTC. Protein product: CASSFRGTDGYTF.